The rows below give T cell receptor beta chains drawn from one sample of a study of blood T cell repertoires in COVID-19. Data came from immunoSEQ multiplex PCR; TCRdb stores just in-frame clones and leaves some out. Among more than 85,000 clones, approximately 82% were seen once, and the ten largest hold 8.5% to 12%. Sequenced sample: peripheral blood. These TCRs come from a man in his 70s with acute or convalescent COVID-19. Each CDR3 is given with its conserved first and last residue. D genes are given only for firm matches. Rows may omit the clone size; those that give it use once, few, many or a size class.

D gene: -; V gene: TRBV29-1; CDR3 length: 12; J gene: TRBJ1-2; clone size: -; CDR3 protein: CSVVKEAGGYTF; CDR3 DNA: TGCAGCGTTGTGAAGGAGGCTGGGGGCTACACCTTC
D gene: -; V gene: TRBV6-1; CDR3 length: 13; J gene: TRBJ1-5; clone size: -; CDR3 protein: CASSERTAGSQHF; CDR3 DNA: TGTGCCAGCAGTGAAAGAACAGCTGGATCCCAGCATTTT
D gene: -; V gene: TRBV19; CDR3 length: 13; J gene: TRBJ1-5; clone size: -; CDR3 protein: CASSMATNQPQHF; CDR3 DNA: TGTGCCAGTAGTATGGCAACAAATCAGCCCCAGCATTTT
D gene: TRBD1; V gene: TRBV28; CDR3 length: 15; J gene: TRBJ1-1; clone size: once; CDR3 protein: CASSLLDREYTEAFF; CDR3 DNA: TGTGCCAGCAGTTTGTTGGACAGGGAGTATACTGAAGCTTTCTTT
D gene: -; V gene: TRBV21-1; CDR3 length: 13; J gene: TRBJ1-1; clone size: -; CDR3 protein: CASSKGSGTEAFF; CDR3 DNA: TGTGCCAGCAGCAAAGGGAGTGGGACTGAAGCTTTCTTT
D gene: TRBD1; V gene: TRBV7-9; CDR3 length: 13; J gene: TRBJ1-2; clone size: few; CDR3 protein: CASTSTGGYGYTF; CDR3 DNA: TGTGCCAGCACGTCGACAGGGGGCTATGGCTACACCTTC
D gene: -; V gene: TRBV4-2; CDR3 length: 16; J gene: TRBJ2-5; clone size: few; CDR3 protein: CASSPGAKQSGETQYF; CDR3 DNA: TGTGCCAGCAGCCCTGGAGCCAAGCAAAGTGGAGAGACCCAGTACTTC
D gene: -; V gene: TRBV28; CDR3 length: 15; J gene: TRBJ1-2; clone size: -; CDR3 protein: CASSKIQGSIYGYTF; CDR3 DNA: TGTGCCAGCAGTAAAATACAGGGTAGTATATATGGCTACACCTTC
D gene: TRBD1; V gene: TRBV6-2/TRBV6-3; CDR3 length: 17; J gene: TRBJ2-2; clone size: -; CDR3 protein: CASSYSRGQGNTGELFF; CDR3 DNA: TGTGCCAGCAGTTATAGTCGGGGACAGGGGAACACCGGGGAGCTGTTTTTT
D gene: TRBD1; V gene: TRBV5-6; CDR3 length: 16; J gene: TRBJ1-2; clone size: -; CDR3 protein: CASSKTGEGRNYGYTF; CDR3 DNA: TGTGCCAGCAGCAAGACAGGGGAGGGGAGGAACTATGGCTACACCTTC
D gene: TRBD1; V gene: TRBV5-4; CDR3 length: 15; J gene: TRBJ2-1; clone size: -; CDR3 protein: CASSWEQGRNNEQFF; CDR3 DNA: TGTGCCAGCAGCTGGGAACAGGGGCGAAACAATGAGCAGTTCTTC
D gene: -; V gene: TRBV18; CDR3 length: 14; J gene: TRBJ1-1; clone size: -; CDR3 protein: CASSPPDGGAEAFF; CDR3 DNA: TGTGCCAGCTCACCACCTGATGGCGGGGCTGAAGCTTTCTTT
D gene: TRBD1; V gene: TRBV10-2; CDR3 length: 19; J gene: TRBJ1-3; clone size: -; CDR3 protein: CASSDPGTVIKLSGNTIYF; CDR3 DNA: TGCGCCAGCAGTGACCCCGGGACAGTCATTAAACTCTCTGGAAACACCATATATTTT
D gene: -; V gene: TRBV6-1; CDR3 length: 16; J gene: TRBJ1-1; clone size: -; CDR3 protein: CASSDGGVEGNTEAFF; CDR3 DNA: TGTGCCAGCAGTGACGGGGGGGTTGAGGGGAACACTGAAGCTTTCTTT
D gene: TRBD1; V gene: TRBV5-1; CDR3 length: 14; J gene: TRBJ2-7; clone size: -; CDR3 protein: CASSVDRSVGEQYF; CDR3 DNA: TGCGCCAGCAGCGTGGACAGGAGTGTCGGCGAGCAGTACTTC
D gene: TRBD2; V gene: TRBV27; CDR3 length: 15; J gene: TRBJ2-3; clone size: -; CDR3 protein: CASSFYGREADTQYF; CDR3 DNA: TGTGCCAGCAGTTTCTACGGGAGGGAGGCAGATACGCAGTATTTT
D gene: TRBD1; V gene: TRBV4-1; CDR3 length: 15; J gene: TRBJ2-7; clone size: -; CDR3 protein: CASSQVSTGGHEQYF; CDR3 DNA: TGCGCCAGCAGCCAAGTCTCGACAGGGGGTCACGAGCAGTACTTC
D gene: TRBD1; V gene: TRBV28; CDR3 length: 17; J gene: TRBJ2-5; clone size: once; CDR3 protein: CASSLLGTGGDRETQYF; CDR3 DNA: TGTGCCAGCAGTTTATTGGGGACAGGGGGAGATAGGGAGACCCAGTACTTC
D gene: -; V gene: TRBV20-1; CDR3 length: 14; J gene: TRBJ2-1; clone size: -; CDR3 protein: CSASWFGGPNEQFF; CDR3 DNA: TGCAGTGCTAGTTGGTTCGGGGGGCCCAATGAGCAGTTCTTC
D gene: -; V gene: TRBV9; CDR3 length: 14; J gene: TRBJ1-2; clone size: -; CDR3 protein: CASSVGGGNYGYTF; CDR3 DNA: TGTGCCAGCAGCGTAGGAGGAGGAAACTATGGCTACACCTTC
D gene: TRBD1; V gene: TRBV6-4; CDR3 length: 13; J gene: TRBJ1-1; clone size: -; CDR3 protein: CASRDRENTEAFF; CDR3 DNA: TGTGCCAGCCGGGACAGAGAGAACACTGAAGCTTTCTTT
D gene: TRBD2; V gene: TRBV6-2/TRBV6-3; CDR3 length: 15; J gene: TRBJ2-2; clone size: -; CDR3 protein: CASSKLAGVLGELFF; CDR3 DNA: TGTGCCAGCAGTAAGCTAGCGGGAGTTCTCGGGGAGCTGTTTTTT
D gene: -; V gene: TRBV11-2; CDR3 length: 17; J gene: TRBJ2-2; clone size: -; CDR3 protein: CASSFRRGPANTGELFF; CDR3 DNA: TGTGCCAGCAGCTTCCGCAGGGGTCCCGCGAACACCGGGGAGCTGTTTTTT
D gene: TRBD2; V gene: TRBV10-3; CDR3 length: 15; J gene: TRBJ2-1; clone size: -; CDR3 protein: CAISEGTSGTNEQFF; CDR3 DNA: TGTGCCATCAGTGAAGGGACTAGCGGGACTAATGAGCAGTTCTTC
D gene: TRBD2; V gene: TRBV5-6; CDR3 length: 16; J gene: TRBJ2-1; clone size: -; CDR3 protein: CASSLAGRGSYNEQFF; CDR3 DNA: TGTGCCAGCAGCTTGGCGGGGCGGGGGAGCTACAATGAGCAGTTCTTC
D gene: TRBD1; V gene: TRBV9; CDR3 length: 15; J gene: TRBJ1-3; clone size: -; CDR3 protein: CASSETTGTGNTIYF; CDR3 DNA: TGTGCCAGCAGCGAAACGACAGGGACTGGAAACACCATATATTTT
D gene: -; V gene: TRBV18; CDR3 length: 15; J gene: TRBJ2-1; clone size: -; CDR3 protein: CASSPPSGSYNEQFF; CDR3 DNA: TGTGCCAGCTCACCACCGAGCGGGTCCTACAATGAGCAGTTCTTC
D gene: TRBD2; V gene: TRBV15; CDR3 length: 15; J gene: TRBJ2-7; clone size: few; CDR3 protein: CATSRGAGGTYEQYF; CDR3 DNA: TGTGCCACCAGCAGGGGTGCGGGGGGGACCTACGAGCAGTACTTC
D gene: -; V gene: TRBV2; CDR3 length: 14; J gene: TRBJ2-7; clone size: -; CDR3 protein: CASKRRDTGVEQYF; CDR3 DNA: TGTGCCAGCAAGCGTAGGGATACGGGGGTCGAGCAGTACTTC
D gene: TRBD1; V gene: TRBV2; CDR3 length: 14; J gene: TRBJ2-1; clone size: -; CDR3 protein: CASSEGQAYNEQFF; CDR3 DNA: TGTGCCAGCAGTGAGGGACAGGCATACAATGAGCAGTTCTTC
D gene: TRBD1; V gene: TRBV7-2; CDR3 length: 16; J gene: TRBJ1-1; clone size: -; CDR3 protein: CASSLVKTGTNTEAFF; CDR3 DNA: TGTGCCAGCAGCTTAGTTAAGACAGGGACGAACACTGAAGCTTTCTTT
D gene: -; V gene: TRBV2; CDR3 length: 13; J gene: TRBJ1-1; clone size: -; CDR3 protein: CASRGDMNTEAFF; CDR3 DNA: TGTGCCAGCAGAGGGGATATGAACACTGAAGCTTTCTTT
D gene: -; V gene: TRBV9; CDR3 length: 14; J gene: TRBJ1-6; clone size: -; CDR3 protein: CASSAQGSNSPLHF; CDR3 DNA: TGTGCCAGCAGCGCCCAGGGTTCTAATTCACCCCTCCACTTT
D gene: -; V gene: TRBV30; CDR3 length: 15; J gene: TRBJ1-1; clone size: -; CDR3 protein: CAWSASSGARTEAFF; CDR3 DNA: TGTGCCTGGAGTGCTTCTTCAGGGGCGAGGACTGAAGCTTTCTTT
D gene: TRBD2; V gene: TRBV19; CDR3 length: 16; J gene: TRBJ2-3; clone size: -; CDR3 protein: CASSIRGGLGTDTQYF; CDR3 DNA: TGTGCCAGTAGTATTAGAGGGGGACTAGGAACAGATACGCAGTATTTT
D gene: -; V gene: TRBV5-1; CDR3 length: 14; J gene: TRBJ1-1; clone size: -; CDR3 protein: CASTLGHRNTEAFF; CDR3 DNA: TGCGCCAGCACCCTGGGACATCGGAACACTGAAGCTTTCTTT
D gene: TRBD2; V gene: TRBV7-2; CDR3 length: 16; J gene: TRBJ2-2; clone size: -; CDR3 protein: CASSILAGGSTGELFF; CDR3 DNA: TGTGCCAGCAGCATCCTAGCGGGAGGATCCACCGGGGAGCTGTTTTTT
D gene: -; V gene: TRBV14; CDR3 length: 14; J gene: TRBJ1-5; clone size: -; CDR3 protein: CASSQGKGNQPQHF; CDR3 DNA: TGTGCCAGCAGCCAAGGAAAGGGGAATCAGCCCCAGCATTTT
D gene: TRBD1; V gene: TRBV28; CDR3 length: 15; J gene: TRBJ2-5; clone size: -; CDR3 protein: CASTSGTAAQETQYF; CDR3 DNA: TGTGCCAGCACTTCCGGGACAGCTGCCCAAGAGACCCAGTACTTC
D gene: TRBD1; V gene: TRBV7-8; CDR3 length: 14; J gene: TRBJ1-1; clone size: -; CDR3 protein: CASKPGQGAPEAFF; CDR3 DNA: TGTGCCAGCAAACCCGGACAGGGGGCCCCTGAAGCTTTCTTT
D gene: -; V gene: TRBV7-9; CDR3 length: 12; J gene: TRBJ2-7; clone size: -; CDR3 protein: CASSSDTYEQYF; CDR3 DNA: TGTGCCAGCAGTTCCGACACCTACGAGCAGTACTTC